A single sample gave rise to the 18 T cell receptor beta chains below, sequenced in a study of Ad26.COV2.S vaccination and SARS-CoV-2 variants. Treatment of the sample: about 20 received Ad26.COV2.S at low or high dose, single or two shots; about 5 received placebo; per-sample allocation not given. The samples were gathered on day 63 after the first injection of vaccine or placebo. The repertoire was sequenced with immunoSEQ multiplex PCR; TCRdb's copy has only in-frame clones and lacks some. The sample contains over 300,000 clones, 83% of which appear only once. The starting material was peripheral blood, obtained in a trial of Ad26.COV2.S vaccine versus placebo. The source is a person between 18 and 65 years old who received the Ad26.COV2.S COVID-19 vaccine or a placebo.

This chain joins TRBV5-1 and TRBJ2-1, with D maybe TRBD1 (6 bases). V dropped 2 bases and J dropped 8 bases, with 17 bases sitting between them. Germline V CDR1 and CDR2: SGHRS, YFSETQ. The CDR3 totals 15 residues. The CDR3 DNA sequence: TGCGCCAGCAGCTTTCCGGGACATAAGGGTGATGAGCAGTTCTTC. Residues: CASSFPGHKGDEQFF.

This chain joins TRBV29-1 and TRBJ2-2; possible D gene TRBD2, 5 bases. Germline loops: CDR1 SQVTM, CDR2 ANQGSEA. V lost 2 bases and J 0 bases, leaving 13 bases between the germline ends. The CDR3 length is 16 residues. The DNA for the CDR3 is TGCAGCGTTGAATTGGCGGGTCTCGCGAACACCGGGGAGCTGTTTTTT. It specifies CSVELAGLANTGELFF.

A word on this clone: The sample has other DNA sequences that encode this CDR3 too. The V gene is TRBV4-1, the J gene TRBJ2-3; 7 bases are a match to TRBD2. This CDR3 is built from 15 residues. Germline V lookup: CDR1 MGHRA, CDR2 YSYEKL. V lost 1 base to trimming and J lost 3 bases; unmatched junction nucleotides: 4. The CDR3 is CASSQVAGVTDTQYF. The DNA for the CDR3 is TGCGCCAGCAGCCAAGTGGCGGGGGTGACAGATACGCAGTATTTT.

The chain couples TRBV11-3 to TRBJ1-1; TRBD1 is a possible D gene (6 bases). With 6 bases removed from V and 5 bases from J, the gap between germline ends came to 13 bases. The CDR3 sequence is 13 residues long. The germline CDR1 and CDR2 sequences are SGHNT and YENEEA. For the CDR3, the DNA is TGTGCCAGCAGTACGGGGGCTGGGACTGAAGCTTTCTTT. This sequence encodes CASSTGAGTEAFF.

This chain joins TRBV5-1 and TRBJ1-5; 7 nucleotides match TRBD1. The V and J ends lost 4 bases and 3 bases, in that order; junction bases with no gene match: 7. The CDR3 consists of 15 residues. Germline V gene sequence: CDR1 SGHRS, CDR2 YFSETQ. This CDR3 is CASSPIGTDNQPQHF. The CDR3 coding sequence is TGCGCCAGCAGCCCCATCGGGACAGACAATCAGCCCCAGCATTTT.

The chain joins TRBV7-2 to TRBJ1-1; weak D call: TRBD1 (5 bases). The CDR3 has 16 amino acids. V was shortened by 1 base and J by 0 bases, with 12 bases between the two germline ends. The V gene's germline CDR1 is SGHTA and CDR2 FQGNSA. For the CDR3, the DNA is TGTGCCAGCAGCTTAGGAGACAGAAGGATGAACACTGAAGCTTTCTTT. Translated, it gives CASSLGDRRMNTEAFF.

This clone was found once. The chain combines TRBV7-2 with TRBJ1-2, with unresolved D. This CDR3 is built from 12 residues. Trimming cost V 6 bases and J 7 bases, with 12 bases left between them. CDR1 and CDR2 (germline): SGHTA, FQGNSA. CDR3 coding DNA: TGTGCCAGCAGTCCGGCGGGTCTTGGCTACACCTTC. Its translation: CASSPAGLGYTF.

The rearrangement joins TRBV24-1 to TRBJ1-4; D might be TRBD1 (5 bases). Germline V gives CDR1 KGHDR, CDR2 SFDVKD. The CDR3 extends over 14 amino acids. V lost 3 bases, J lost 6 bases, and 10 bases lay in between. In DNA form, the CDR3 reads TGTGCCACCAGTGATCCCGGGGACGATGAAAAACTGTTTTTT. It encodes CATSDPGDDEKLFF.

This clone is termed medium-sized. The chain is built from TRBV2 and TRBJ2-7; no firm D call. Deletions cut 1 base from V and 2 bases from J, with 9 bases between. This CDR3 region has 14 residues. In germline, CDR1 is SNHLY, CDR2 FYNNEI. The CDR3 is CASSEGPNTYEQYF. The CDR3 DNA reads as TGTGCCAGCAGTGAAGGACCAAACACCTACGAGCAGTACTTC.

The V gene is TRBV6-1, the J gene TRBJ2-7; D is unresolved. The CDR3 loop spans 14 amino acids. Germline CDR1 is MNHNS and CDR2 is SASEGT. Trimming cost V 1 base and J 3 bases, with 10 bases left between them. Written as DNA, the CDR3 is TGTGCCAGCAGTGAAGATGGCCGAGACTACGAGCAGTACTTC. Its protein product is CASSEDGRDYEQYF.

CDR3 bases: TGTGCCAGCAGCCCAACGGGACAGGCCGAAAAGACCCAGTACTTC. It translates to CASSPTGQAEKTQYF. The chain links TRBV5-4 to TRBJ2-5, with 8 positions matching TRBD1. Trimming took 4 bases from V and 6 from J; bases not matched to a gene: 11. The CDR3 extends over 15 amino acids. The germline V gene has CDR1 SGHNT and CDR2 YYREEE (reference sequence).

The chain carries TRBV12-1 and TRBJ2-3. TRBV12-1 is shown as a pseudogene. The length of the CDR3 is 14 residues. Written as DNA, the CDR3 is TGTGCCAGCAGCGCAACCGCTGACACAGATACGCAGTATTTT. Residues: CASSATADTDTQYF.

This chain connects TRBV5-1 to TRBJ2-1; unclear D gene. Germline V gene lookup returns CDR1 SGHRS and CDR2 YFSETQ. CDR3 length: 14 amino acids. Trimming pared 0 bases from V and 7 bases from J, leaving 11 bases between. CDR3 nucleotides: TGCGCCAGCAGCTTGGAGGGTAGCTGGAATGAGCAGTTCTTC. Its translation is CASSLEGSWNEQFF. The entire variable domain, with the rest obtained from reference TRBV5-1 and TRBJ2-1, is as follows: KAGVTQTPRYLIKTRGQQVTLSCSPISGHRSVSWYQQTPGQGLQFLFEYFSETQRNKGNFPGRFSGRQFSNSRSEMNVSTLELGDSALYLCASSLEGSWNEQFFGPGTRLTVL.

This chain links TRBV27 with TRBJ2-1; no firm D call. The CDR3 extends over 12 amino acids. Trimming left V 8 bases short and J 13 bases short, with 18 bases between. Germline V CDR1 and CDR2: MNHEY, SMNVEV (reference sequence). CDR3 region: CASGWTSYYQFF. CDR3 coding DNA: TGTGCCAGCGGTTGGACCAGCTACTACCAGTTCTTC.

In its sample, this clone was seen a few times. For the CDR3, the DNA is TGTGCCAGCAGCCCGGTAGCGGGAGCGGCAGATACGCAGTATTTT. As protein: CASSPVAGAADTQYF. The chain employs TRBV7-3 and TRBJ2-3; 9 bases fit TRBD2. The junction had 7 bases not matched to a gene; V was cut back by 5 bases and J by 4 bases. The CDR3 is 15 amino acids. Germline CDR1 reads SGHTA; CDR2 reads FQGTGA. Variable domain in full (rest from reference TRBV7-3 and TRBJ2-3): GAGVSQTPSNKVTEKGKYVELRCDPISGHTALYWYRQSLGQGPEFLIYFQGTGAADDSGLPNDRFFAVRPEGSVSTLKIQRTERGDSAVYLCASSPVAGAADTQYFGPGTRLTVL.

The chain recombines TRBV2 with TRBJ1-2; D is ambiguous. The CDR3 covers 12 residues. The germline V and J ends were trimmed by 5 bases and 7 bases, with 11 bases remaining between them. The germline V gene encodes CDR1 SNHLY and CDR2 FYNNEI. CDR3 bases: TGTGCCAGCAGTTTAGACGGTTTTGGCTACACCTTC. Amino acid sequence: CASSLDGFGYTF.

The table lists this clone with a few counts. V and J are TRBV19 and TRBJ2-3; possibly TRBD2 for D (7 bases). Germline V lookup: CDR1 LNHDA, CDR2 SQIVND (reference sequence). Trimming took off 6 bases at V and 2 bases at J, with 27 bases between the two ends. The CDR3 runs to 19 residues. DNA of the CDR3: TGTGCCAGTAGACCCCTGGGAGGGGGGCCTAGCCCTCTCACAGATACGCAGTATTTT. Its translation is CASRPLGGGPSPLTDTQYF.

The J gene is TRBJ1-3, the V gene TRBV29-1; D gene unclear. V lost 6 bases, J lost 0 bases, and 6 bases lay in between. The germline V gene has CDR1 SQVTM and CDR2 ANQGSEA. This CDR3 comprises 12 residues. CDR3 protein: CSVEDSGNTIYF. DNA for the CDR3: TGCAGCGTGGAGGACTCTGGAAACACCATATATTTT.